Each of the 25 T cell receptor beta chains below was sequenced from the same sample in a study of cytomegalovirus exposure and HLA in healthy donors (dated 2017 in TCRdb). The library was prepared using the immunoSEQ multiplex PCR assay. For the multiplex PCR, a mixture combining 60 forward primers for TCR Vbeta segments and 13 reverse primers for TCR Jbeta segments was used. TCRdb's version of the immuneACCESS table is confined to in-frame rearrangements and falls short of the full clone set. An unresolved V gene accounts for under half of the shortfall where checked; the remainder is of unknown origin. In all, the sample holds approximately 130,000 clones, and roughly 83% of those were seen once. Approximately 1.5% of the sample comes from the top ten. Sequences were obtained from PBMCs. The receptors originated from a man between 35 and 55 years old in good health and CMV-seronegative.

The V call is TRBV10-3, the J call TRBJ1-5; 7 nucleotides match TRBD1. V lost 6 bases to trimming and J lost 6 bases; unmatched junction nucleotides: 5. The germline V gene encodes CDR1 ENHRY and CDR2 SYGVKD. This CDR3 is built from 13 residues. The CDR3 here is CAISPTGFQPQHF. Here the CDR3 DNA reads TGTGCCATCAGCCCGACAGGGTTTCAGCCCCAGCATTTT.

This chain links TRBV4-3 with TRBJ1-1, with TRBD1 as a possible D gene (6 bases). Trimming stripped 0 bases from V and 2 bases from J, with 10 bases between. Germline CDR1 reads LGHNA; CDR2 reads YSLEER. The CDR3 length is 15 residues. CDR3 sequence (DNA): TGCGCCAGCAGCCAAGACCAGGGGTTTAACACTGAAGCTTTCTTT. Protein product: CASSQDQGFNTEAFF.

This rearrangement joins TRBV2 to TRBJ2-2; D is ambiguous. Germline V gene lookup returns CDR1 SNHLY and CDR2 FYNNEI. The ends were cut back, 4 bases at V and 9 bases at J, with 9 bases in the middle. The length of the CDR3 is 12 residues. DNA of the CDR3: TGTGCCAGCAGTGGCCGGTCCCGGGAGCTGTTTTTT. It translates to CASSGRSRELFF.

In DNA, the CDR3 is TGTGCCAGCAGTGAACGGTGGGAGTCCTACAATGAGCAGTTCTTC. Translating it yields CASSERWESYNEQFF. The gene calls are TRBV2 and TRBJ2-1, with a weak D call TRBD2 (5 bases). This CDR3 contains 15 residues. Trimming shortened V by 2 bases and J by 1 base, and 9 bases separated the two germline ends. From germline, CDR1 is SNHLY and CDR2 FYNNEI. Drawing the rest from reference TRBV2 and TRBJ2-1, the complete variable domain is EPEVTQTPSHQVTQMGQEVILRCVPISNHLYFYWYRQILGQKVEFLVSFYNNEISEKSEIFDDQFSVERPDGSNFTLKIRSTKLEDSAMYFCASSERWESYNEQFFGPGTRLTVL.

This chain uses TRBV5-1 with TRBJ2-2; D uncertain. This CDR3 is built from 11 residues. Per the germline V gene, CDR1 is SGHRS and CDR2 is YFSETQ. Trimming took 2 bases from V and 6 from J, leaving 2 bases between them. The CDR3 region is CASSFAGELFF. CDR3 DNA sequence: TGCGCCAGCAGCTTCGCCGGGGAGCTGTTTTTT.

This clone was observed a handful of times. V gene TRBV5-4 combines with J gene TRBJ1-4; perhaps TRBD1 as D (6 bases). Trimming took off 4 bases at V and 8 bases at J, with 18 bases between the two ends. CDR3 length: 15 residues. Per the germline V gene, CDR1 is SGHNT and CDR2 is YYREEE (reference sequence). The CDR3 DNA is TGTGCCAGCAGCACGCGGGGGGGCCGGGGGGAAAAACTGTTTTTT. Protein product: CASSTRGGRGEKLFF.

The chain links TRBV7-9 to TRBJ2-5; D may be TRBD2 (5 bases). Per the germline V gene, CDR1 is SEHNR and CDR2 is FQNEAQ (reference sequence). The CDR3 has 14 residues. V was trimmed by 5 bases and J by 1 base, leaving 11 bases between them. The CDR3 coding sequence is TGTGCCAGCAGCCCACGGGGTTTCCAAGAGACCCAGTACTTC. This gives the protein CASSPRGFQETQYF. Drawing the rest from reference TRBV7-9 and TRBJ2-5, the complete variable domain is DTGVSQNPRHKITKRGQNVTFRCDPISEHNRLYWYRQTLGQGPEFLTYFQNEAQLEKSRLLSDRFSAERPKGSFSTLEIQRTEQGDSAMYLCASSPRGFQETQYFGPGTRLLVL.

The V gene is TRBV6-6, the J gene TRBJ1-5; 10 bases fit TRBD1. J lost 1 base, V lost 7 bases, and 4 bases had no gene match. There are 15 residues in the CDR3. The V gene's germline CDR1 is MNHNY and CDR2 SVGAGI (reference sequence). The CDR3 DNA sequence: TGTGCCAGCACCTGGACAGGGGGGAGCAATCAGCCCCAGCATTTT. Protein sequence: CASTWTGGSNQPQHF.

The count of this clone is one. V gene TRBV5-1 combines with J gene TRBJ2-7, with 7 nucleotides matching TRBD1. The V segment lost 1 base and the J segment 3 bases; nucleotides outside the gene matches: 1. Germline CDR1 reads SGHRS; CDR2 reads YFSETQ. The CDR3 covers 13 residues. The CDR3 bases are TGCGCCAGCAGCTTGTGGACAGGCTACGAGCAGTACTTC. It codes for CASSLWTGYEQYF.

This chain uses TRBV7-9 with TRBJ2-1, with D hard to call. Germline assignment: CDR1 SEHNR and CDR2 FQNEAQ (reference sequence). The V end lost 1 base, the J end lost 6 bases, and 10 bases lay between the germline ends. The CDR3 is 14 amino acids. CDR3 sequence: CASSLEVVFNEQFF. In DNA form, the CDR3 reads TGTGCCAGCAGCTTAGAAGTAGTGTTCAATGAGCAGTTCTTC.

The gene calls are TRBV6-5 and TRBJ2-5; 7 bases line up with TRBD2. The trim removed 8 bases at V and 4 bases at J, leaving 10 bases unmatched. This CDR3 is built from 14 residues. Germline CDR1 MNHEY, CDR2 SVGAGI. The CDR3 coding sequence is TGTGCCAGCCGGGGGGAGCTAGCGGTAGAGACCCAGTACTTC. Encoded protein: CASRGELAVETQYF.

The CDR3 reads CASSPGGSDTQYF. The CDR3 DNA reads as TGCGCCAGCAGCCCGGGGGGGTCGGATACGCAGTATTTT. The V gene is TRBV4-3, the J gene TRBJ2-3, with 8 bases matching TRBD2. J gave up 6 bases and V 4 bases, and 3 bases lay outside the gene matches. The germline CDR1 and CDR2 sequences are LGHNA and YSLEER. The CDR3 totals 13 residues.

This clone appeared a few times. The gene calls are TRBV5-1 and TRBJ2-2; TRBD1 matches 9 bases. Germline values: CDR1 SGHRS, CDR2 YFSETQ. J gave up 6 bases and V 3 bases, and 6 bases lay outside the gene matches. The CDR3 runs 15 residues. The CDR3 loop reads CASSSRDRAPGELFF. The DNA for the CDR3 is TGCGCCAGCAGCTCCCGGGACAGGGCTCCCGGGGAGCTGTTTTTT.

The rearrangement joins TRBV5-1 to TRBJ2-5, with 7 bases lining up with TRBD2. Germline loops: CDR1 SGHRS, CDR2 YFSETQ. With 2 bases clipped from V and 5 bases from J, the junction kept 6 bases outside the gene matches. The CDR3 runs 14 residues. The CDR3 here is CASSLRTSIETQYF. In nucleotides, the CDR3 is TGCGCCAGCAGCTTAAGGACTAGTATTGAGACCCAGTACTTC.

The CDR3 nucleotides are TGTGCCAGCTCACCGGGTAGCGGGAACAATGAGCAGTTCTTC. Encoded protein: CASSPGSGNNEQFF. The chain combines TRBV18 with TRBJ2-1; 8 nucleotides match TRBD2. This CDR3 comprises 14 residues. V lost 3 bases to trimming and J lost 5 bases; unmatched junction nucleotides: 3. From germline, CDR1 is KGHSH and CDR2 LQKENI.

The chain joins TRBV5-6 to TRBJ2-3, with D possibly matching TRBD1 (5 bases). This CDR3 comprises 13 residues. V was trimmed by 4 bases and J by 2 bases, leaving 8 bases between them. Germline V CDR1 and CDR2: SGHDT, YYEEEE. The CDR3 DNA follows: TGTGCCAGCAGCCGACAGCTCACAGATACGCAGTATTTT. Translating it yields CASSRQLTDTQYF.

The chain has TRBV27 and TRBJ1-4; D may be TRBD1 (5 bases). Germline CDR1 and CDR2: MNHEY and SMNVEV (reference sequence). V was shortened by 2 bases and J by 14 bases, with 27 bases between the two germline ends. This CDR3 contains 17 residues. CDR3 nucleotides: TGTGCCAGCAGTTTAAGCCCCCTACAGGTTTCACCCGGGAGGCTGTTTTTT. Residues: CASSLSPLQVSPGRLFF. Complete variable domain (other parts from reference TRBV27 and TRBJ1-4): EAQVTQNPRYLITVTGKKLTVTCSQNMNHEYMSWYRQDPGLGLRQIYYSMNVEVTDKGDVPEGYKVSRKEKRNFPLILESPSPNQTSLYFCASSLSPLQVSPGRLFFGSGTQLSVL.

This clone is a singleton in its sample. The chain is built from TRBV13 and TRBJ2-7, with 10 bases fitting TRBD2. J gave up 5 bases and V 5 bases, and 6 bases lay outside the gene matches. Germline-derived CDR1 and CDR2 are PRHDT and FYEKMQ (reference sequence). The CDR3 covers 14 residues. CDR3 coding DNA: TGTGCCAGCAGCATCACTAGCGGGGCAGACGAGCAGTACTTC. Its translation is CASSITSGADEQYF.

The CDR3 loop is CASSPGAVNTGELFF. CDR3 nucleotides: TGCGCCAGCAGCCCAGGGGCCGTTAACACCGGGGAGCTGTTTTTT. V and J are TRBV4-3 and TRBJ2-2, with a weak D call TRBD1 (6 bases). Per germline, CDR1 LGHNA and CDR2 YSLEER. The V end lost 4 bases, the J end lost 2 bases, and 11 bases lay between the germline ends. The CDR3 runs to 15 residues.

This sequence joins TRBV30 and TRBJ1-6; D is undetermined. The V end was cut by 3 bases, the J end by 10 bases, with 16 bases between. The CDR3 runs 14 residues. CDR1 GTSNPN and CDR2 SVGIG come from the germline V gene (reference sequence). The CDR3 nucleotides read TGTGCCTGGAGCGGAGTTGACCAACTCTCACCCCTCCACTTT. Translating gives CAWSGVDQLSPLHF.

The chain uses TRBV30 and TRBJ2-7; TRBD2 might be the D (5 bases). The CDR3 has 13 amino acids. V was cut by 5 bases and J by 0 bases, with 11 bases left in between. Germline lookup yields CDR1 GTSNPN and CDR2 SVGIG (reference sequence). The CDR3 region is CAWSAENSYEQYF. The CDR3 bases are TGTGCCTGGTCAGCGGAAAACTCCTACGAGCAGTACTTC.

This chain joins TRBV27 and TRBJ2-1, with 8 bases fitting TRBD2. Germline V gives CDR1 MNHEY, CDR2 SMNVEV (reference sequence). After removal of 6 bases from V and 4 bases from J, the junction contained 5 bases not matched to a gene. This CDR3 contains 14 residues. CDR3 in DNA: TGTGCCAGCAGAGTCGGGGGGGCATACAATGAGCAGTTCTTC. This sequence encodes CASRVGGAYNEQFF.

This chain joins TRBV11-3 and TRBJ1-1; 10 bases fit TRBD1. Germline CDR1 reads SGHNT; CDR2 reads YENEEA. The V segment lost 4 bases and the J segment 2 bases; nucleotides outside the gene matches: 4. This CDR3 contains 15 residues. CDR3 protein: CASSSRQGANTEAFF. The CDR3 bases are TGTGCCAGCAGCTCCCGACAGGGGGCAAACACTGAAGCTTTCTTT.

This rearrangement joins TRBV10-2 to TRBJ2-2; D unresolved. The CDR3 covers 12 residues. V dropped 8 bases and J dropped 6 bases, with 10 bases sitting between them. Germline CDR1 and CDR2: WSHSY and SAAADI. The CDR3 bases are TGCGCCAGCCTAGGTGGCGCCGGGGAGCTGTTTTTT. Amino acids: CASLGGAGELFF.

Notes on this clone: Other DNA sequences from this sample encode an identical CDR3 as well. The chain employs TRBV5-1 and TRBJ1-1; 9 bases match TRBD1. V lost 3 bases and J lost 0; bases outside the gene matches: 6. CDR3 length equals 16 residues. Germline assignment: CDR1 SGHRS and CDR2 YFSETQ. The CDR3 region is CASSSTTGGMNTEAFF. The CDR3 bases are TGCGCCAGCAGCTCAACGACAGGGGGGATGAACACTGAAGCTTTCTTT.